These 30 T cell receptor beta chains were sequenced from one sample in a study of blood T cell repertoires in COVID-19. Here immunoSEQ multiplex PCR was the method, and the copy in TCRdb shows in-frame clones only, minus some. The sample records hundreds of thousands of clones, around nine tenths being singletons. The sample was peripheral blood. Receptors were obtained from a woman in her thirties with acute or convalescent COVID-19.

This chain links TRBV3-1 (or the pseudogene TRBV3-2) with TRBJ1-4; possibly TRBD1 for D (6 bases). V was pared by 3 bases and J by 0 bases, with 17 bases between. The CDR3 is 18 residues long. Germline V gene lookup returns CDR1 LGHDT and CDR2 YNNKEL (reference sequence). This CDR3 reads CASSHPRGQRATNEKLFF. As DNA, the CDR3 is TGTGCCAGCAGCCATCCGAGGGGACAAAGGGCAACTAATGAAAAACTGTTTTTT.

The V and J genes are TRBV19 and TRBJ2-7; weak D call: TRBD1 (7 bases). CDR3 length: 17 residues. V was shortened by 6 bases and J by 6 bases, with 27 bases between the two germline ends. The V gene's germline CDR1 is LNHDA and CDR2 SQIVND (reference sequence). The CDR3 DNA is TGTGCCAGTAGCCTAACAGCGCGCGGGACAGTGAAGACCGAGCAGTACTTC. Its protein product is CASSLTARGTVKTEQYF.

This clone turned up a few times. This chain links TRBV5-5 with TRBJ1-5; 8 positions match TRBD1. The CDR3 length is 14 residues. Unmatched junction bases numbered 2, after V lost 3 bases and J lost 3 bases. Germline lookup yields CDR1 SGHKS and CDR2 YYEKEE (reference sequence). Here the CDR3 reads CASSWDRYNQPQHF. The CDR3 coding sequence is TGTGCCAGCAGCTGGGACAGGTACAATCAGCCCCAGCATTTT.

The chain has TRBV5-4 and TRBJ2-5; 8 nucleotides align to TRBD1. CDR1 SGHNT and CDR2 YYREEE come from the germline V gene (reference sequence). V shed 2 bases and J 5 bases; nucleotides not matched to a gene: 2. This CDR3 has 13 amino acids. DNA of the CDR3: TGTGCCAGCAGCTTAAGACAGGGGGAGACCCAGTACTTC. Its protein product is CASSLRQGETQYF.

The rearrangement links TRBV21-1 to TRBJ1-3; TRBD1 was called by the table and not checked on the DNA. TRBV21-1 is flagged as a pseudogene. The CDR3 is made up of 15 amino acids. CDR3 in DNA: TGTGCCAGCAGCAAGCGACAGGGAAGGGAAAACACCATATATTTT. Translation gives CASSKRQGRENTIYF.

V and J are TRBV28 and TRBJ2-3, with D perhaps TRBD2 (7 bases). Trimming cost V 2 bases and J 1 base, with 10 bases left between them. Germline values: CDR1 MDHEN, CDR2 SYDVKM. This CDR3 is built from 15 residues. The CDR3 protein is CASSLTGRGTDTQYF. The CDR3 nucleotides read TGTGCCAGCAGTTTAACAGGGAGGGGCACAGATACGCAGTATTTT.

The CDR3 DNA reads TGTGCCAGCAGTTACATCCCAGATTACAATGAGCAGTTCTTC. Residues: CASSYIPDYNEQFF. The chain is built from TRBV6-6 and TRBJ2-1; D remains ambiguous. Between the trimmed V and J ends, which lost 2 bases and 4 bases, there was a span of 9 bases. Looked up from germline, CDR1 is MNHNY and CDR2 is SVGAGI (reference sequence). CDR3 length equals 14 residues.

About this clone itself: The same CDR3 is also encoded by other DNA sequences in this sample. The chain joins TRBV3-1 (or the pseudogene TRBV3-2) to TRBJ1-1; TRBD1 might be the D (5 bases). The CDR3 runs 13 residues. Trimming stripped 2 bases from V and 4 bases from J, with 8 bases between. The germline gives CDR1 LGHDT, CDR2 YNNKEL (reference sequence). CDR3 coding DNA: TGTGCCAGCAGCCAACAGGGTGGCACTGAAGCTTTCTTT. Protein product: CASSQQGGTEAFF.

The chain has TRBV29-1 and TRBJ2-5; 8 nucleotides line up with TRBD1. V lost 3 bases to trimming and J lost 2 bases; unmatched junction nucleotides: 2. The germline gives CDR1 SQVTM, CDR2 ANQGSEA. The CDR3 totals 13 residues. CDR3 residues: CSVDHRGQETQYF. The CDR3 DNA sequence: TGCAGCGTTGACCACAGGGGGCAAGAGACCCAGTACTTC.

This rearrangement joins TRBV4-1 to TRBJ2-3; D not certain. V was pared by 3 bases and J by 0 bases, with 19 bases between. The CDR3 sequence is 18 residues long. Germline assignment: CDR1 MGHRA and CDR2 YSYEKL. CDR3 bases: TGCGCCAGCAGCCAGGCCCTCTCGGCTAGACTTAGCACAGATACGCAGTATTTT. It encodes CASSQALSARLSTDTQYF.

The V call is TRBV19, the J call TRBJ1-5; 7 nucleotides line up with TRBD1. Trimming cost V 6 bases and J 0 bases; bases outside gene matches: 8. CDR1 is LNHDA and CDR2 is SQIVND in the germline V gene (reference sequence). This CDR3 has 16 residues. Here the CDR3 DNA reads TGTGCCAGTAGCCGACGGGGACAGTATAGCAATCAGCCCCAGCATTTT. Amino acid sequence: CASSRRGQYSNQPQHF.

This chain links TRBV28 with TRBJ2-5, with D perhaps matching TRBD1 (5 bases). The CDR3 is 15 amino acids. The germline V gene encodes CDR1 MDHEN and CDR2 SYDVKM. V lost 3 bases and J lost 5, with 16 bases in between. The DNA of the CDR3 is TGTGCCAGCAGTTTTCAGCTGGCAGGGCTGGAGACCCAGTACTTC. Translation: CASSFQLAGLETQYF.

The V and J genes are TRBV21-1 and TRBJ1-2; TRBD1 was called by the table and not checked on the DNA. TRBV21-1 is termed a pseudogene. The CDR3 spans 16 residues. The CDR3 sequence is CASSSGTAPSNYGYTF. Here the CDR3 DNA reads TGTGCCAGCAGCTCTGGGACAGCGCCCTCCAACTATGGCTACACCTTC.

The CDR3 sequence is CSVEEGFSGNTIYF. CDR3 bases: TGCAGCGTTGAAGAGGGCTTCTCTGGAAACACCATATATTTT. This chain connects TRBV29-1 to TRBJ1-3; D is ambiguous. CDR3 length equals 14 residues. V lost 0 bases and J lost 0, with 6 bases in between. Germline V gives CDR1 SQVTM, CDR2 ANQGSEA.

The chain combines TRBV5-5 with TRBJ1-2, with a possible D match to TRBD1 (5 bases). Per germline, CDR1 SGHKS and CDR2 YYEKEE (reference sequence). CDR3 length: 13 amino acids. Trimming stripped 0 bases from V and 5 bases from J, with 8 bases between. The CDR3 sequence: CASSLAGRYGYTF. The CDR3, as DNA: TGTGCCAGCAGCTTGGCAGGGCGGTATGGCTACACCTTC.

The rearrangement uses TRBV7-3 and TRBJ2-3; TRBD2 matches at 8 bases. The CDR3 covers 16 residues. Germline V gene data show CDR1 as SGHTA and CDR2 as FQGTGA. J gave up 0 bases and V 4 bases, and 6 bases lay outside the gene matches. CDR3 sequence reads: CASSSLAGTSTDTQYF. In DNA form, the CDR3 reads TGTGCCAGCAGCTCCCTAGCGGGTACTAGCACAGATACGCAGTATTTT. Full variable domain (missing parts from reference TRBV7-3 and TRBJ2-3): GAGVSQTPSNKVTEKGKYVELRCDPISGHTALYWYRQSLGQGPEFLIYFQGTGAADDSGLPNDRFFAVRPEGSVSTLKIQRTERGDSAVYLCASSSLAGTSTDTQYFGPGTRLTVL.

The CDR3 sequence is CASSFSAAYSNQPQHF. The CDR3 bases are TGTGCCAGCAGCTTTTCTGCGGCATATAGCAATCAGCCCCAGCATTTT. This chain links TRBV5-6 with TRBJ1-5; D not resolved. V dropped 2 bases and J dropped 0 bases, with 12 bases sitting between them. CDR3 length: 16 amino acids. Germline V lookup: CDR1 SGHDT, CDR2 YYEEEE.

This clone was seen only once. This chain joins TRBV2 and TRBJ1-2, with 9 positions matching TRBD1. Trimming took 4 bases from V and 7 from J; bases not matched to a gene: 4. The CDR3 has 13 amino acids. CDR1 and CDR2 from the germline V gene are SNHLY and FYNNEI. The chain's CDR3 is CASSVQGAVGYTF. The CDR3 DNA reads TGTGCCAGCAGTGTACAGGGGGCTGTTGGCTACACCTTC.

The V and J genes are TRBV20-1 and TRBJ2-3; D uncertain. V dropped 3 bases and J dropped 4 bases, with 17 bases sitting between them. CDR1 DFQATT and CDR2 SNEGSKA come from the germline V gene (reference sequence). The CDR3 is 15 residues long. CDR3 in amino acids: CSASALQIRADTQYF. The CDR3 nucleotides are TGCAGTGCTAGTGCCCTCCAAATCCGCGCAGATACGCAGTATTTT.

This chain's CDR3 is CATSRGGANEKLFF. The CDR3 DNA is TGTGCCACCAGCAGAGGAGGTGCTAATGAAAAACTGTTTTTT. The chain links TRBV15 to TRBJ1-4; D remains unclear. V lost 1 base to trimming and J lost 3 bases, with 6 bases between them. Germline-derived CDR1 and CDR2 are LNHNV and YYDKDF (reference sequence). CDR3 length: 14 residues.

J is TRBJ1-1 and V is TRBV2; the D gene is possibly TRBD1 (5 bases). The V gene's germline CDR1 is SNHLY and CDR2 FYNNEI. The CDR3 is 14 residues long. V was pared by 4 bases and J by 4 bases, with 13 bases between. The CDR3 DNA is TGTGCCAGCAGTGGCAGGACGGGGGGCACTGAAGCTTTCTTT. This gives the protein CASSGRTGGTEAFF.

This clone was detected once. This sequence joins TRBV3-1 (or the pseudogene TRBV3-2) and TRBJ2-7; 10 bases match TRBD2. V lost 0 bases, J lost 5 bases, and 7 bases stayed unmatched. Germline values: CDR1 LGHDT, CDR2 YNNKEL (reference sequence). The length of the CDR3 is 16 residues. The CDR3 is CASSQDLGLAGDEQYF. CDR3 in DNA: TGTGCCAGCAGCCAAGATCTGGGGCTAGCGGGGGACGAGCAGTACTTC.

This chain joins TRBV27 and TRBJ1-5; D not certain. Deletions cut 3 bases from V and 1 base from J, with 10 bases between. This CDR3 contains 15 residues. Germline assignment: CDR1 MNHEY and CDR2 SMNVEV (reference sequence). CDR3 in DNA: TGTGCCAGCAGTTTCTCGGGGATCAGCAATCAGCCCCAGCATTTT. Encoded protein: CASSFSGISNQPQHF.

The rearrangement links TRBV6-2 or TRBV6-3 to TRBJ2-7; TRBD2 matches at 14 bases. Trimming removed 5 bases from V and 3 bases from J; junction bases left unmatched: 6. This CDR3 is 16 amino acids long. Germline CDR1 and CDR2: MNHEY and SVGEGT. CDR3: CASSNGTSGGFYEQYF. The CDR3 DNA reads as TGTGCCAGCAGTAACGGGACTAGCGGGGGTTTCTACGAGCAGTACTTC.

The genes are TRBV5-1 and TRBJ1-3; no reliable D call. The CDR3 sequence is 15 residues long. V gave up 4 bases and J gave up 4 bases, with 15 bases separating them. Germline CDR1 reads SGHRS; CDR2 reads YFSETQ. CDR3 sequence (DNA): TGCGCCAGCAGCATCGACCCCGCGAGGGGAAACACCATATATTTT. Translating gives CASSIDPARGNTIYF.

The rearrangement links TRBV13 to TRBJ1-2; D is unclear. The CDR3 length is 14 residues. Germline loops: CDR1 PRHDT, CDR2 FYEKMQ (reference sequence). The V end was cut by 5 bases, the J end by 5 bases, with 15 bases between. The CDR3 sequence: CASSQGGQLYGYTF. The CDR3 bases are TGTGCCAGCAGCCAAGGTGGGCAGCTATATGGCTACACCTTC.

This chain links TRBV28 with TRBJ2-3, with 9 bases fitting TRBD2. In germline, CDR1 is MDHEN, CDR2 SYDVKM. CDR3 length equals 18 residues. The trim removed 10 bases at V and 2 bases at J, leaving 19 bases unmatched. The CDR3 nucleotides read TGTGCCACCAATCCCAGCGGGGGGCCAACGGGGTACACAGATACGCAGTATTTT. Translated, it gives CATNPSGGPTGYTDTQYF.

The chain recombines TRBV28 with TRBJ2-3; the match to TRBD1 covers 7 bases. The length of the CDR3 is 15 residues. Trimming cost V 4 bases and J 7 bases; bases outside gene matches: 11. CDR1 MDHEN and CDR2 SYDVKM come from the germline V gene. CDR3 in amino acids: CASSSAGGSTYTQYF. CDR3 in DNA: TGTGCCAGCAGTTCGGCAGGGGGTTCAACCTATACGCAGTATTTT.

The DNA of the CDR3 is TGCAGTGCGGGGGGGACAGATACGCAGTATTTT. Translation gives CSAGGTDTQYF. The chain links TRBV20-1 to TRBJ2-3, with 7 bases matching TRBD2. Germline V gene lookup returns CDR1 DFQATT and CDR2 SNEGSKA (reference sequence). The J segment lost 3 bases and the V segment lost 6 bases, leaving 0 bases of the junction unmatched. The CDR3 has 11 residues.

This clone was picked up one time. This CDR3 reads CASSSNSGQETQYF. DNA of the CDR3: TGTGCCAGCAGCTCGAACAGCGGACAAGAGACCCAGTACTTC. The J gene is TRBJ2-5, the V gene TRBV7-9; perhaps TRBD2 as D (5 bases). This CDR3 comprises 14 residues. Trimming removed 4 bases at V and 2 bases at J, with 11 bases between. The germline CDR1 and CDR2 sequences are SEHNR and FQNEAQ (reference sequence). Full variable domain (missing parts from reference TRBV7-9 and TRBJ2-5): DTGVSQNPRHKITKRGQNVTFRCDPISEHNRLYWYRQTLGQGPEFLTYFQNEAQLEKSRLLSDRFSAERPKGSFSTLEIQRTEQGDSAMYLCASSSNSGQETQYFGPGTRLLVL.